This TCR beta chain was identified in a study of blood T cell repertoires in COVID-19. V was cut by 5 bases and J by 0 bases, with 10 bases left in between. The CDR3 has 14 amino acids. Germline V lookup: CDR1 SGHTA, CDR2 FQGNSA. Some clones are missing from TCRdb's copy, which holds only in-frame ones; the method was immunoSEQ multiplex PCR. The data show more than 100,000 clones, nearly 90% seen once. This TCR was sampled from a man in his fifties in a cohort sampled during active COVID-19. This chain connects TRBV7-2 to TRBJ1-2, with D tentatively TRBD1 (5 bases). Sequenced material: peripheral blood. The CDR3 bases are TGTGCCAGCAGCCCACAGGTTTCTAACTATGGCTACACCTTC. Its translation: CASSPQVSNYGYTF. Filled out from reference TRBV7-2 and TRBJ1-2, the complete variable domain reads GAGVSQSPSNKVTEKGKDVELRCDPISGHTALYWYRQSLGQGLEFLIYFQGNSAPDKSGLPSDRFSAERTGGSVSTLTIQRTQQEDSAVYLCASSPQVSNYGYTFGSGTRLTVV.